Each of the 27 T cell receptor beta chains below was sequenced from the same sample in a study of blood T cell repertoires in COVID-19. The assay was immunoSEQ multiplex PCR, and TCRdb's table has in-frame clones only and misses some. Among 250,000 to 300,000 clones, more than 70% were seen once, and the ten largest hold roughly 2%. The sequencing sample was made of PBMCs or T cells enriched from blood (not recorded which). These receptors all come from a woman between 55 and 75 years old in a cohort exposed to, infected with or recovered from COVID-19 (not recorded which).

The CDR3 DNA reads as TGTGCCAGCAGTTTCCAGTACAGGGGAGCCAAAAACATTCAGTACTTC. This translates into CASSFQYRGAKNIQYF. The rearrangement joins TRBV27 to TRBJ2-4; 7 positions agree with TRBD1. CDR3 length: 16 amino acids. Germline V CDR1 and CDR2: MNHEY, SMNVEV (reference sequence). J was trimmed by 0 bases and V by 3 bases; bases with no gene match: 5.

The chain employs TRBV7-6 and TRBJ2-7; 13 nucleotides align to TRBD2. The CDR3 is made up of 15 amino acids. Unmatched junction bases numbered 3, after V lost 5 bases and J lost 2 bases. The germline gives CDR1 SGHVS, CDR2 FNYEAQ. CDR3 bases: TGTGCCAGCAGCGTTGGGACTAGCGGGACCTACGAGCAGTACTTC. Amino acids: CASSVGTSGTYEQYF.

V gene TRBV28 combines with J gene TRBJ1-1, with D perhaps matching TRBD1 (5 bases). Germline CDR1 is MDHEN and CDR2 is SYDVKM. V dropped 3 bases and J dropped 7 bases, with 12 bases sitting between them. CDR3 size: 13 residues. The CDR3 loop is CASSFQGSGEAFF. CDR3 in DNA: TGTGCCAGCAGTTTTCAGGGCTCGGGTGAAGCTTTCTTT.

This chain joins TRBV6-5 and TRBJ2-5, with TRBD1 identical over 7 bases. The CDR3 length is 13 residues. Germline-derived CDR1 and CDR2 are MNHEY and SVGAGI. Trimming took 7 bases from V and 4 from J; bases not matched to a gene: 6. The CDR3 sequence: CASKMGQLETQYF. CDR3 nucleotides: TGTGCCAGCAAAATGGGACAGTTAGAGACCCAGTACTTC.

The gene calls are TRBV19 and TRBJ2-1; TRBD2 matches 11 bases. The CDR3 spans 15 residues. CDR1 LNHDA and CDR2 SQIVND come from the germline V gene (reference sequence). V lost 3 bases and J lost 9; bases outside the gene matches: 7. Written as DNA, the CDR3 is TGTGCCAGTAGTATGAATAGCGGGAGGGCCGGTGAGCAGTTCTTC. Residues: CASSMNSGRAGEQFF.

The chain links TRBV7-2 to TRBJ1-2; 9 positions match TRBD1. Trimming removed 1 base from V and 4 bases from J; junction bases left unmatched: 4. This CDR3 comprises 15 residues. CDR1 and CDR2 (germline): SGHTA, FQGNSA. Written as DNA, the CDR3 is TGTGCCAGCAGCTTAGAGGGACAGGGTGCCTATGGCTACACCTTC. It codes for CASSLEGQGAYGYTF. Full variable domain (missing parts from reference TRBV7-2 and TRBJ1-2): GAGVSQSPSNKVTEKGKDVELRCDPISGHTALYWYRQSLGQGLEFLIYFQGNSAPDKSGLPSDRFSAERTGGSVSTLTIQRTQQEDSAVYLCASSLEGQGAYGYTFGSGTRLTVV.

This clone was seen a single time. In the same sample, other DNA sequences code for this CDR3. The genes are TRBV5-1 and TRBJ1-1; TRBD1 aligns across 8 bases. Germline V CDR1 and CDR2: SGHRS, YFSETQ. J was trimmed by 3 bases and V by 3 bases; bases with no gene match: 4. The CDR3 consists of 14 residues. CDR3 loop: CASSSQGGHTEAFF. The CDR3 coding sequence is TGCGCCAGCAGCTCACAGGGGGGACACACTGAAGCTTTCTTT.

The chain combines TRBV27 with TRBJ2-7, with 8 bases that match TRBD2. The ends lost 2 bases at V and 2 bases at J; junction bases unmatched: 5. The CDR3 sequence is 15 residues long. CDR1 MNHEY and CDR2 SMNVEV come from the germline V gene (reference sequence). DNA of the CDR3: TGTGCCAGCAGTTTAAATAGCGGGACTCCCTACGAGCAGTACTTC. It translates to CASSLNSGTPYEQYF.

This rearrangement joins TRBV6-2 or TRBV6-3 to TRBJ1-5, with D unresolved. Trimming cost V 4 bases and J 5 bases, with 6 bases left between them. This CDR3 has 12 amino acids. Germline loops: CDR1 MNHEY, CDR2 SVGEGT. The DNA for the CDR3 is TGTGCCAGCAGTTTGGCATATCAGCCCCAGCATTTT. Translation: CASSLAYQPQHF.

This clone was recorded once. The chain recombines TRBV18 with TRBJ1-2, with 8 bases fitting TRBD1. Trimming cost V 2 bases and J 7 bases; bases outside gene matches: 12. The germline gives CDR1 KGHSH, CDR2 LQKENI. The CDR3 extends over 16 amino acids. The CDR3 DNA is TGTGCCAGCTCACCAAAAGCGGACAGGGTTATTCGTGGCTACACCTTC. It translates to CASSPKADRVIRGYTF.

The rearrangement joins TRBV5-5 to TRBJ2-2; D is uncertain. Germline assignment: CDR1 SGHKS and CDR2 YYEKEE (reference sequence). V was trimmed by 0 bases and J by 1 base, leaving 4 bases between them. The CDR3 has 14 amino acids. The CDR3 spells CASSLGRNTGELFF. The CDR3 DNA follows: TGTGCCAGCAGCTTGGGCAGGAACACCGGGGAGCTGTTTTTT.

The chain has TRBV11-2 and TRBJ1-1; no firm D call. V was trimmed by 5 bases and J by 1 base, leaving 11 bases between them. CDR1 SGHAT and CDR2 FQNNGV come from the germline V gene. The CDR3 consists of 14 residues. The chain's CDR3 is CASSPNRGNTEAFF. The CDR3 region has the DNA TGTGCCAGCAGCCCCAATCGGGGGAACACTGAAGCTTTCTTT.

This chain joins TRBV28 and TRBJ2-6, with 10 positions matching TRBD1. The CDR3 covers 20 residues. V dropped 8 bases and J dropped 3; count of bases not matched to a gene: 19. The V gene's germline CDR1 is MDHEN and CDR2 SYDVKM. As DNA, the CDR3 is TGTGCCAGCTCCACACCTAGGTCGGGACAGGGGACTTATGGGGCCAACGTCCTGACTTTC. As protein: CASSTPRSGQGTYGANVLTF. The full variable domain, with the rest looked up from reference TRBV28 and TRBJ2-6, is DVKVTQSSRYLVKRTGEKVFLECVQDMDHENMFWYRQDPGLGLRLIYFSYDVKMKEKGDIPEGYSVSREKKERFSLILESASTNQTSMYLCASSTPRSGQGTYGANVLTFGAGSRLTVL.

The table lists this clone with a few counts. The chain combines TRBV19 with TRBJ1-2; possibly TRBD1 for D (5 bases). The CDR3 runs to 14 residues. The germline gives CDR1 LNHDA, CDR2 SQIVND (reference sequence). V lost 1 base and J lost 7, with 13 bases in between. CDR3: CASSIGTGFRGYTF. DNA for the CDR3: TGTGCCAGTAGTATAGGTACAGGTTTTCGTGGCTACACCTTC.

CDR3 residues: CASSGGVADQPQHF. Written as DNA, the CDR3 is TGTGCCAGCTCAGGGGGGGTGGCGGATCAGCCCCAGCATTTT. This chain links TRBV18 with TRBJ1-5; TRBD1 is a possible D gene (5 bases). The CDR3 runs 14 residues. Trimming shortened V by 5 bases and J by 5 bases, and 13 bases separated the two germline ends. The V gene's germline CDR1 is KGHSH and CDR2 LQKENI.

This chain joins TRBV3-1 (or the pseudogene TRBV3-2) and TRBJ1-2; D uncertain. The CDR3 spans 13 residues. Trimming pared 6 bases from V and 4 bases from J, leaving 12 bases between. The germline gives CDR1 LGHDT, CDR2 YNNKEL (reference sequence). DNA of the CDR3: TGTGCCAGCAGTCCCGACACGCTCTATGGCTACACCTTC. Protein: CASSPDTLYGYTF.

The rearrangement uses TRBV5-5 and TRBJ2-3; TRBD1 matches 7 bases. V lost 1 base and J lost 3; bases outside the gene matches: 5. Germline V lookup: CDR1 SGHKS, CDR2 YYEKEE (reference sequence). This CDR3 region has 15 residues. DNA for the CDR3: TGTGCCAGCAGCTTGTCCCCCAGGGGGACAGATACGCAGTATTTT. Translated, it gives CASSLSPRGTDTQYF.

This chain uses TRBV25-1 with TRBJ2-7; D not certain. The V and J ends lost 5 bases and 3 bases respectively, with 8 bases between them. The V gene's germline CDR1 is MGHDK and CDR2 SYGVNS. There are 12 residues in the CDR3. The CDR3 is CASSFSGYEQYF. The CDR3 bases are TGTGCCAGCAGTTTTTCAGGCTACGAGCAGTACTTC.

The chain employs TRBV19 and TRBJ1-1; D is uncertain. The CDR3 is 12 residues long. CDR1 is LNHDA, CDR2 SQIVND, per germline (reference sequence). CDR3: CALRVMNTEAFF. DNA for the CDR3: TGTGCACTTCGAGTTATGAACACTGAAGCTTTCTTT. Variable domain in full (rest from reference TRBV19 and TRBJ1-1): DGGITQSPKYLFRKEGQNVTLSCEQNLNHDAMYWYRQDPGQGLRLIYYSQIVNDFQKGDIAEGYSVSREKKESFPLTVTSAQKNPTAFYLCALRVMNTEAFFGQGTRLTVV.

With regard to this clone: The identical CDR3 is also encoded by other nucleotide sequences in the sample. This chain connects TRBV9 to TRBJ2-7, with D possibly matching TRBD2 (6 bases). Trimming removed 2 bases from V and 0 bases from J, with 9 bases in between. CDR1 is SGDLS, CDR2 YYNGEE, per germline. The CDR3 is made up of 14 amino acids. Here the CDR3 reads CASSVMGGSYEQYF. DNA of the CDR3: TGTGCCAGCAGCGTGATGGGGGGCTCCTACGAGCAGTACTTC. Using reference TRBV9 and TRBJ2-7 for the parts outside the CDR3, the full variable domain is DSGVTQTPKHLITATGQRVTLRCSPRSGDLSVYWYQQSLDQGLQFLIQYYNGEERAKGNILERFSAQQFPDLHSELNLSSLELGDSALYFCASSVMGGSYEQYFGPGTRLTVT.

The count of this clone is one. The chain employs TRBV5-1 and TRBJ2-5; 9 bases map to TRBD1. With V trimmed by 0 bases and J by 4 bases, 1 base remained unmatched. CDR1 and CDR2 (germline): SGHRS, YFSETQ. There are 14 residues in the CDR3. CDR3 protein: CASSLGQGVETQYF. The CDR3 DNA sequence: TGCGCCAGCAGCTTGGGACAGGGGGTAGAGACCCAGTACTTC.

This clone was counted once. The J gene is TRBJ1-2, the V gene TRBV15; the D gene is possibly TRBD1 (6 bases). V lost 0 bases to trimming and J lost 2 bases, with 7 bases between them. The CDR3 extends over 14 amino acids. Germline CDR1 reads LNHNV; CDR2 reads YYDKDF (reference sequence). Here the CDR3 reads CATSRDGGNYGYTF. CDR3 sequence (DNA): TGTGCCACCAGCAGAGATGGGGGCAACTATGGCTACACCTTC.

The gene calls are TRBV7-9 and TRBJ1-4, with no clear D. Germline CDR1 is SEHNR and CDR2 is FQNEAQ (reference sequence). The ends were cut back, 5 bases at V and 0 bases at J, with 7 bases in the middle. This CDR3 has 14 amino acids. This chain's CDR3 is CASSVQTTNEKLFF. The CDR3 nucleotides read TGTGCCAGCAGCGTACAGACAACTAATGAAAAACTGTTTTTT.

CDR3 region: CASGEVGTDTQYF. Written as DNA, the CDR3 is TGCGCCAGCGGGGAGGTCGGCACAGATACGCAGTATTTT. The V gene is TRBV5-1, the J gene TRBJ2-3; possibly TRBD2 for D (6 bases). Trimming stripped 7 bases from V and 1 base from J, with 10 bases between. The length of the CDR3 is 13 residues. Per the germline V gene, CDR1 is SGHRS and CDR2 is YFSETQ.

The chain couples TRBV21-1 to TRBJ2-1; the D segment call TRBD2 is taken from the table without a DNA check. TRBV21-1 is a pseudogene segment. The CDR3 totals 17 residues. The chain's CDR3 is CASSPRSGLAPYNEQFF. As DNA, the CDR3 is TGTGCCAGCAGCCCTCGGTCCGGACTAGCGCCTTACAATGAGCAGTTCTTC.

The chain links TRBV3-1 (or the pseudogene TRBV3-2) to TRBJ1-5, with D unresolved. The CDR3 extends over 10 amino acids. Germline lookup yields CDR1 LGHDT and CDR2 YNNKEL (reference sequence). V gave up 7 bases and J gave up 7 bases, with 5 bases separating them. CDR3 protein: CASIIQPQHF. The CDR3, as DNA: TGTGCCAGCATTATCCAGCCCCAGCATTTT.

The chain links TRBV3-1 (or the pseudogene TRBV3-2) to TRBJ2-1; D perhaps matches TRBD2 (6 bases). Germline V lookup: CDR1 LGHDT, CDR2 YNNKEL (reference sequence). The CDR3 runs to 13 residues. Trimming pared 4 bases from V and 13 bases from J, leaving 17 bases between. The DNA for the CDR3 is TGTGCCAGCAGCCTTGGGACTTCCCGCGGTCAGTTCTTC. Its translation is CASSLGTSRGQFF.